This T cell receptor beta chain was identified during a study of human T cells and chemical hapten exposure. The overall study: Alopecia areata, totalis or universalis affected patients who were mostly female.

Individual cDNA molecules (in the library) carried attached unique molecular identifiers. TCRdb passed the RACE reads through MiXCR, listing each CDR3 protein once. The table includes just over 350,000 distinct CDR3 sequences, about 6% detected once. The CDR3 consists of 14 residues. Trimming left V 1 base short and J 2 bases short, with 8 bases between. The V gene's germline CDR1 is SGHNT and CDR2 YYREEE (reference sequence). Time point reported: patch test 2, 6 weeks after DPC sensitization. Regarding treatment: therapeutic diphenylcyclopropenone sensitization with weekly scalp DPC. This clonotype was detected ten times or more.

This rearrangement joins TRBV5-4 to TRBJ2-3; D gene ambiguous. The sequencing here drew on whole blood, taken in connection with sensitization to the hapten diphenylcyclopropenone (DPC). The receptor was derived from a young woman with alopecia areata. Some clones in this sample may be carry-over from other donors' samples. CDR3 in DNA: TGTGCCAGCAGCTTGCTAAACCCCACAGATACGCAGTATTTT. Translated, it gives CASSLLNPTDTQYF.